Each of the 20 T cell receptor beta chains below was sequenced from the same sample in a study of tumor-infiltrating lymphocytes in primary liver carcinoma. With a constant-region primer, TCR beta cDNA was made from roughly 500 ng of total RNA. Libraries covering TCR beta were generated through three nested multiplex PCR rounds (using a slightly modified ARM-PCR). The two initial PCR rounds, around 10 cycles each, used TRBV1-TRBV30 forward and C-beta reverse primers. From the multiplex PCR reads, TCRdb called clonotypes with MiXCR, one entry per CDR3 protein. The table has around 120,000 distinct CDR3 sequences, around 60% seen once; the top ten hold approximately 10%. Taking about 18-32 mg of unsorted bulk tissue, the authors co-extracted RNA and DNA. Sequenced input: liver tumor tissue from sampling region 1. Subset described: tumor region T1, superior pole. The receptors were gathered from a woman in her sixties or seventies with primary liver carcinoma and hepatitis B virus infection.

On this clonotype itself: One junction end does not reproduce the germline sequence, and a read error may be involved. V is TRBV6-5 and J is TRBJ1-2; D is unclear. The CDR3 totals 14 residues. The germline V gene has CDR1 MNHEY and CDR2 SVGAGI. In nucleotides, the CDR3 is TGTGCCAGCAGGGAATCAGTTCGGACCAAGGGCCACACCTTT. Translating it yields CASRESVRTKGHTF.

The V and J genes are TRBV5-1 and TRBJ1-4; no reliable D call. Per germline, CDR1 SGHRS and CDR2 YFSETQ. CDR3 length: 15 residues. The germline V and J ends were trimmed by 4 bases and 5 bases, with 15 bases remaining between them. The CDR3 nucleotides read TGCGCCAGCAGCATGGGGTCAGGACTCAATGAAAAACTGTTTTTT. Translation: CASSMGSGLNEKLFF.

Turning to this clonotype: At one boundary the junction diverges from the germline segment, which might be a read error. The V call is TRBV28, the J call TRBJ2-5; TRBD1 matches 8 bases. CDR3 size: 15 residues. The germline V gene encodes CDR1 MDHEN and CDR2 SYDVKM. The CDR3 spells CASSQRAGGAETQHF. The CDR3 DNA sequence: TGTGCCAGCAGTCAGAGGGCAGGGGGCGCGGAGACACAGCACTTC.

Relative to its sample, this clonotype is large. V usage is TRBV11-2 and J usage is TRBJ2-5; D is perhaps TRBD1 or TRBD2 (5 bases each). Per germline, CDR1 SGHAT and CDR2 FQNNGV. The CDR3 contains 13 residues. V dropped 0 bases and J dropped 14 bases, with 16 bases sitting between them. The CDR3 DNA reads TGTGCCAGCAGCTTAGATATCGGGGACCGCGAATACTTC. It is translated as CASSLDIGDREYF.

In the case of this clonotype: One junction end disagrees with the germline gene, perhaps due to a read error. The rearrangement links TRBV20-1 to TRBJ2-1; D unresolved. Germline CDR1 reads DFQATT; CDR2 reads SNEGSKA (reference sequence). CDR3 length equals 16 residues. The CDR3 DNA sequence: TGCAGTGCTAGAGCCCCACTTGAGAGCTCCTACAATGGGCAGTTCTTC. It is translated as CSARAPLESSYNGQFF.

This clonotype appeared a single time. This may be a read error: a much more frequent sequence differs by one nucleotide. V gene TRBV6-1 combines with J gene TRBJ1-4; D not resolved. Trimming took 5 bases from V and 4 from J, leaving 11 bases between them. CDR3 length: 14 residues. Germline V lookup: CDR1 MNHNS, CDR2 SASEGT. CDR3 in DNA: TGTGCCAGCAGTCACGGTTCTCGTAATGAAAAACTGTTTTTT. It translates to CASSHGSRNEKLFF.

On this clonotype: An end of the junction differs from the germline gene, which may be a read error. The chain couples TRBV11-1 to TRBJ2-2; perhaps TRBD2 as D (5 bases). The CDR3 covers 14 residues. The germline CDR1 and CDR2 sequences are SGHAT and FQDESV (reference sequence). The CDR3 reads CARRPNLDTGVLFF. CDR3 DNA: TGTGCCAGGAGACCGAACCTTGACACCGGGGTGCTGTTTTTT.

The table lists this clonotype with many counts. This chain connects TRBV6-1 to TRBJ1-5; weak D call: TRBD1 (6 bases). CDR1 MNHNS and CDR2 SASEGT come from the germline V gene. The V gene lost 5 bases and the J gene lost 4 bases, with 9 bases spanning the gap. This CDR3 has 13 residues. CDR3 protein: CASSTQGNQPQHF. The CDR3 DNA follows: TGTGCCAGCAGTACACAGGGAAATCAGCCCCAGCATTTT.

Of note for this clonotype: One junction end disagrees with the germline gene, perhaps due to a read error. The chain carries TRBV11-2 and TRBJ1-2; D is perhaps TRBD1 (5 bases). Germline lookup yields CDR1 SGHAT and CDR2 FQNNGV. The CDR3 runs to 15 residues. CDR3 coding DNA: TGTGCCAGCAGTTTAGAGTATGGGACCTACTATGGCTACACCTTC. Translation gives CASSLEYGTYYGYTF.

This clonotype came up many times. Since no conserved phenylalanine or tryptophan closes the CDR3, a read error is the likely cause. In DNA form, the CDR3 reads TGTGCCAGCAGCCCGGGACACACGGCCTTATATGGCTACACCTCC. Translation: CASSPGHTALYGYTS. V gene TRBV11-3 combines with J gene TRBJ1-2, with TRBD1 as a possible D gene (6 bases). Germline V gives CDR1 SGHNT, CDR2 YENEEA. V was shortened by 5 bases and J by 5 bases, with 18 bases between the two germline ends. This CDR3 comprises 15 residues.

This clonotype has just a few counts. The chain is built from TRBV30 and TRBJ1-1, with D unresolved. Trimming removed 4 bases at V and 0 bases at J, with 12 bases between. CDR3 length: 14 residues. CDR1 GTSNPN and CDR2 SVGIG come from the germline V gene (reference sequence). In DNA form, the CDR3 reads TGTGCCTGGACTCGAGGAACCATGAACACTGAAGCTTTCTTT. This gives the protein CAWTRGTMNTEAFF.

This rearrangement joins TRBV14 to TRBJ2-5; D gene uncertain. This CDR3 comprises 13 residues. The V and J ends lost 2 bases and 2 bases respectively, with 6 bases between them. The germline V gene has CDR1 SGHDN and CDR2 FVKESK. CDR3 loop: CASSQSRQETQYF. The CDR3 DNA follows: TGTGCCAGCAGCCAAAGCAGACAAGAGACCCAGTACTTC.

With regard to this clonotype: The conserved final phenylalanine or tryptophan is absent from the CDR3, which likely points to a read error. The V call is TRBV11-2, the J call TRBJ2-7; D is unclear. The CDR3 runs 12 residues. Trimming took off 2 bases at V and 6 bases at J, with 8 bases between the two ends. From germline, CDR1 is SGHAT and CDR2 FQNNGV. As DNA, the CDR3 is TGTGCCAGCAGCTTAAACAGCCGCGAGCAGTACTCT. It is translated as CASSLNSREQYS.

This clonotype appeared many times. This chain joins TRBV14 and TRBJ2-7; D not certain. V dropped 0 bases and J dropped 0 bases, with 9 bases sitting between them. The CDR3 has 15 residues. The germline gives CDR1 SGHDN, CDR2 FVKESK. The CDR3: CASSQDPVSSYEQYF. DNA for the CDR3: TGTGCCAGCAGCCAAGATCCGGTCTCCTCCTACGAGCAGTACTTC. The entire variable domain, with the rest obtained from reference TRBV14 and TRBJ2-7, is as follows: EAGVTQFPSHSVIEKGQTVTLRCDPISGHDNLYWYRRVMGKEIKFLLHFVKESKQDESGMPNNRFLAERTGGTYSTLKVQPAELEDSGVYFCASSQDPVSSYEQYFGPGTRLTVT.

Points on this clonotype: The junction shows a germline mismatch at one end, possibly a read error. This chain uses TRBV10-3 with TRBJ2-2, with D perhaps TRBD1 (7 bases). CDR1 is ENHRY and CDR2 is SYGVKD in the germline V gene. The CDR3 is 15 amino acids. This chain's CDR3 is CTIRGAETNTGELFF. The DNA for the CDR3 is TGTACCATCAGGGGGGCGGAAACGAACACCGGGGAGCTGTTTTTT.

As to this clonotype: The final CDR3 position lacks the conserved phenylalanine or tryptophan, pointing to a likely read error. The DNA is left out, because the CDR3 cannot be placed on it with certainty; the CDR3 is given as TCRdb lists it. The J gene is TRBJ2-7, the V gene TRBV11-2. The V gene's germline CDR1 is SGHAT and CDR2 FQNNGV. Including both end residues, the CDR3 is 13 amino acids long. The CDR3: CASSLPKAYEQYY.

As regards this clonotype: A much larger clone differs by one base, so this may be a read error. This CDR3 fails to terminate in the conserved phenylalanine or tryptophan, so it likely reflects a read error. The chain recombines TRBV6-5 with TRBJ2-7, with TRBD2 identical over 8 bases. Looked up from germline, CDR1 is MNHEY and CDR2 is SVGAGI. V was pared by 2 bases and J by 0 bases, with 3 bases of the junction left unmatched. The CDR3 has 15 amino acids. The CDR3 loop is CASSYIAGGSYEQYY. For the CDR3, the DNA is TGTGCCAGCAGTTACATCGCGGGAGGCTCCTACGAGCAGTACTAC.

For this clonotype: Compared with germline, one end of the junction differs, possibly owing to a read error. The CDR3 loop reads CASSQGSPVGGSPVHF. CDR3 DNA: TGTGCCAGCAGTCAAGGGTCTCCGGTTGGGGGTTCACCCGTCCACTTT. This chain uses TRBV28 with TRBJ1-6; the D gene is possibly TRBD1 (5 bases). This CDR3 has 16 amino acids. The germline V gene has CDR1 MDHEN and CDR2 SYDVKM. The entire variable domain, with the rest obtained from reference TRBV28 and TRBJ1-6, is as follows: DVKVTQSSRYLVKRTGEKVFLECVQDMDHENMFWYRQDPGLGLRLIYFSYDVKMKEKGDIPEGYSVSREKKERFSLILESASTNQTSMYLCASSQGSPVGGSPVHFGNGTRLTVT.

To note about this clonotype: A much bigger clone sits one base away, suggesting this may be a read error. V usage is TRBV6-1 and J usage is TRBJ2-1, with 12 bases matching TRBD2. Looked up from germline, CDR1 is MNHNS and CDR2 is SASEGT. The CDR3 has 16 residues. The CDR3, as DNA: TGTGCCGGCAGCGCCACTAGCGGGAGGAGGGACAATGAGCAGTTCTTC. It specifies CAGSATSGRRDNEQFF.

The genes are TRBV5-1 and TRBJ2-7; 11 bases match TRBD2. The germline V gene encodes CDR1 SGHRS and CDR2 YFSETQ. This CDR3 contains 18 residues. After removal of 4 bases from V and 2 bases from J, the junction contained 14 bases not matched to a gene. CDR3 sequence reads: CASSKESSGRIGTYEQYF. The CDR3 DNA sequence: TGCGCCAGCAGCAAAGAGTCTAGCGGGAGGATAGGAACCTACGAGCAGTACTTC.